Listed here are 5 T cell receptor beta chains from one sample, sequenced in a study of T cells in Graves' hyperthyroidism and ophthalmopathy. Amplification of TCR beta CDR3 regions was performed using RNA transcripts as template. A set of HTBI primers served as the primers for a first-round RT-PCR of the TCR CDR3. TCRdb re-derived calls from the multiplex PCR reads in MiXCR, one entry per CDR3 protein. Of roughly 740,000 distinct CDR3 sequences listed, 15% to 20% are singletons. Sequenced sample: blood. The receptors stem from a man younger than 35 with Graves' hyperthyroidism.

The chain joins TRBV7-9 to TRBJ1-1; the D is unclear. Germline lookup yields CDR1 SEHNR and CDR2 FQNEAQ (reference sequence). V lost 2 bases, J lost 5 bases, and 9 bases lay in between. The CDR3 has 13 amino acids. CDR3 sequence reads: CASSLNVETEAFF. The DNA of the CDR3 is TGTGCCAGCAGCTTAAATGTAGAGACTGAAGCTTTCTTT. The full variable domain, its missing parts supplied by reference TRBV7-9 and TRBJ1-1, is DTGVSQNPRHKITKRGQNVTFRCDPISEHNRLYWYRQTLGQGPEFLTYFQNEAQLEKSRLLSDRFSAERPKGSFSTLEIQRTEQGDSAMYLCASSLNVETEAFFGQGTRLTVV.

The chain links TRBV20-1 to TRBJ2-1, with TRBD2 matching 11 bases. CDR3 length: 19 residues. V dropped 6 bases and J dropped 4; count of bases not matched to a gene: 20. Germline values: CDR1 DFQATT, CDR2 SNEGSKA (reference sequence). The chain's CDR3 is CSAHSRASGRPELYNEQFF. Here the CDR3 DNA reads TGCAGTGCCCATAGTAGGGCTAGCGGGAGGCCTGAACTTTACAATGAGCAGTTCTTC.

The V and J genes are TRBV11-3 and TRBJ2-4, with D possibly called TRBD1 or TRBD2 (7 bases each). The V gene lost 5 bases and the J gene lost 8 bases, with 22 bases spanning the gap. The CDR3 has 16 residues. The germline CDR1 and CDR2 sequences are SGHNT and YENEEA. The CDR3 sequence: CASSKVGRAQGDIQYF. DNA for the CDR3: TGTGCCAGCAGCAAGGTGGGGAGGGCCCAGGGGGACATTCAGTACTTC.

This clonotype was seen at least ten times. The chain recombines TRBV25-1 with TRBJ2-5; D may correspond to TRBD1 or TRBD2 (5 bases each). Germline CDR1 and CDR2: MGHDK and SYGVNS. This CDR3 has 16 residues. V gave up 1 base and J gave up 1 base, with 13 bases separating them. The CDR3 spells CASSESWGSGQETQYF. The CDR3 DNA reads TGTGCCAGCAGTGAATCGTGGGGGAGCGGCCAAGAGACCCAGTACTTC.

The chain links TRBV7-9 to TRBJ2-3, with 13 bases aligning to TRBD2. Looked up from germline, CDR1 is SEHNR and CDR2 is FQNEAQ (reference sequence). V gave up 1 base and J gave up 2 bases; unmatched junction bases: 6. The CDR3 runs 18 residues. CDR3 sequence: CASSLGLAGGGFTDTQYF. CDR3 nucleotide sequence: TGTGCCAGCAGCTTAGGACTAGCGGGAGGAGGTTTCACAGATACGCAGTATTTT.